A single sample is the source of the 24 T cell receptor beta chains below, sequenced in a study of identical twins. TCRdb redid the calling of the 5' RACE reads with MiXCR, one entry per CDR3 protein. This table has about 660,000 distinct CDR3 sequences, 8.5% to 9% appearing once. The same sample was also studied in work on yellow fever vaccine responses in identical twins.

Sequencing was performed on PBMCs. All receptors derive from a woman under 30 in good health.

This clonotype occurred a few times. CDR3 amino acids: CASSFGTSRYEQYF. CDR3 coding DNA: TGTGCCAGCAGCTTTGGGACTAGTCGGTACGAGCAGTACTTC. V and J are TRBV11-2 and TRBJ2-7, with 8 bases matching TRBD2. Germline V lookup: CDR1 SGHAT, CDR2 FQNNGV. The CDR3 is 14 residues long. Germline trimming cut 3 bases from V and 4 bases from J; bases unmatched to any gene: 5.

The table lists this clonotype with many counts. The J gene is TRBJ1-1, the V gene TRBV12-3 or TRBV12-4; no clear D gene. V was pared by 7 bases and J by 1 base, with 16 bases between. The CDR3 consists of 15 residues. CDR3 region: CASTPPGRANTEAFF. The CDR3 nucleotides are TGTGCCAGCACCCCCCCGGGGAGGGCGAACACTGAAGCTTTCTTT.

J is TRBJ1-1 and V is TRBV6-5; D unresolved. Germline V gene lookup returns CDR1 MNHEY and CDR2 SVGAGI. V gave up 1 base and J gave up 0 bases, with 9 bases separating them. The CDR3 has 15 residues. CDR3 sequence: CASSYLGGVNTEAFF. The DNA of the CDR3 is TGTGCCAGCAGTTACTTGGGCGGGGTGAACACTGAAGCTTTCTTT.

This clonotype was picked up many times. The chain is built from TRBV5-1 and TRBJ2-1; 7 nucleotides agree with TRBD1. From germline, CDR1 is SGHRS and CDR2 YFSETQ. The junction had 5 bases not matched to a gene; V was cut back by 6 bases and J by 2 bases. This CDR3 region has 14 residues. The CDR3 here is CASTPGQPYNEQFF. CDR3 sequence (DNA): TGCGCCAGCACCCCGGGACAGCCCTACAATGAGCAGTTCTTC. The full variable domain, completed using reference TRBV5-1 and TRBJ2-1, is KAGVTQTPRYLIKTRGQQVTLSCSPISGHRSVSWYQQTPGQGLQFLFEYFSETQRNKGNFPGRFSGRQFSNSRSEMNVSTLELGDSALYLCASTPGQPYNEQFFGPGTRLTVL.

The chain uses TRBV28 and TRBJ1-1; unclear D gene. From germline, CDR1 is MDHEN and CDR2 SYDVKM. Trimming shortened V by 5 bases and J by 3 bases, and 19 bases separated the two germline ends. CDR3 length: 16 amino acids. Written as DNA, the CDR3 is TGTGCCAGCAGTCCCGCTTGGGCGGTGGAGTACACTGAAGCTTTCTTT. As protein: CASSPAWAVEYTEAFF.

This chain joins TRBV23-1 and TRBJ2-4; TRBD1 matches at 7 bases. TRBV23-1 carries the ORF label, with uncertain function. The junction had 7 bases not matched to a gene; V was cut back by 1 base and J by 1 base. There are 17 residues in the CDR3. The CDR3 DNA sequence: TGCGCCAGCAGTCAATTCAGAGGGGGCTCGGCCAAAAACATTCAGTACTTC. This translates into CASSQFRGGSAKNIQYF.

This clonotype has more than one count but fewer than ten. The CDR3 region is CASNSDSYNEQFF. Written as DNA, the CDR3 is TGTGCCAGCAACAGTGACAGTTACAATGAGCAGTTCTTC. The rearrangement uses TRBV5-4 and TRBJ2-1; tentative D call: TRBD1 (5 bases). The CDR3 covers 13 residues. V lost 6 bases and J lost 4, with 11 bases in between. Germline V gene lookup returns CDR1 SGHNT and CDR2 YYREEE (reference sequence).

This clonotype was found a few times. The chain recombines TRBV7-2 with TRBJ2-2; D not certain. CDR1 is SGHTA and CDR2 is FQGNSA in the germline V gene. V shed 2 bases and J shed 6 bases, with 10 bases lying between them. The length of the CDR3 is 14 residues. The CDR3 nucleotides read TGTGCCAGCAGCTTATTCGCAGCTCCCGGGGAGCTGTTTTTT. It translates to CASSLFAAPGELFF.

This clonotype was detected many times. The rearrangement joins TRBV5-1 to TRBJ2-1; D may be TRBD2 (5 bases). Germline CDR1 and CDR2: SGHRS and YFSETQ. This CDR3 spans 13 amino acids. V gave up 4 bases and J gave up 4 bases, with 9 bases separating them. CDR3 in amino acids: CASSDRGYNEQFF. For the CDR3, the DNA is TGCGCCAGCAGCGACCGGGGTTACAATGAGCAGTTCTTC.

This clonotype was detected many times. CDR3 sequence: CASQPLAGGTYEQYF. The DNA for the CDR3 is TGTGCCAGCCAACCCCTAGCGGGAGGCACCTACGAGCAGTACTTC. This chain links TRBV12-3 or TRBV12-4 with TRBJ2-7; 11 nucleotides agree with TRBD2. Trimming cost V 8 bases and J 2 bases; bases outside gene matches: 8. The CDR3 has 15 residues.

The J gene is TRBJ2-2, the V gene TRBV27, with 7 positions matching TRBD2. V gave up 6 bases and J gave up 0 bases; unmatched junction bases: 7. Germline V gives CDR1 MNHEY, CDR2 SMNVEV (reference sequence). The CDR3 extends over 16 amino acids. CDR3 amino acids: CASRPGLVSNTGELFF. In DNA form, the CDR3 reads TGTGCCAGCAGACCTGGACTAGTCTCGAACACCGGGGAGCTGTTTTTT.

This clonotype has just a few counts. The rearrangement joins TRBV11-1 to TRBJ1-1; TRBD1 matches at 8 bases. Per the germline V gene, CDR1 is SGHAT and CDR2 is FQDESV (reference sequence). The CDR3 covers 18 residues. Trimming took 5 bases from V and 0 from J; bases not matched to a gene: 14. CDR3 region: CASSNDRGPTSMNTEAFF. The CDR3 DNA is TGTGCCAGCAGCAACGACAGGGGACCAACCTCGATGAACACTGAAGCTTTCTTT.

This sequence joins TRBV3-1 and TRBJ2-7, with 9 nucleotides matching TRBD1. J lost 2 bases, V lost 8 bases, and 10 bases had no gene match. Germline values: CDR1 LGHDT, CDR2 YNNKEL (reference sequence). The CDR3 loop spans 15 amino acids. The CDR3 loop is CASSPQQGAPYEQYF. The CDR3 DNA reads as TGTGCCAGCTCCCCGCAACAGGGGGCCCCCTACGAGCAGTACTTC.

V is TRBV5-1 and J is TRBJ1-1, with D hard to call. The CDR3 runs 15 residues. Germline V CDR1 and CDR2: SGHRS, YFSETQ. V lost 4 bases and J lost 3, with 16 bases in between. DNA of the CDR3: TGCGCCAGCAGCGGTAGGGCAGAACCCGACACTGAAGCTTTCTTT. Its protein product is CASSGRAEPDTEAFF.

The chain uses TRBV29-1 and TRBJ2-3; 10 bases match TRBD2. The CDR3 has 14 residues. The germline V gene has CDR1 SQVTM and CDR2 ANQGSEA. J lost 6 bases, V lost 3 bases, and 6 bases had no gene match. The CDR3 DNA reads as TGCAGCGTTGACGAGCGGGGGGGGATCGATACGCAGTATTTT. This encodes CSVDERGGIDTQYF.

This clonotype was seen only a few times. The chain carries TRBV6-1 and TRBJ2-5; no definite D call. CDR1 and CDR2 (germline): MNHNS, SASEGT. V lost 6 bases and J 4 bases, leaving 15 bases between the germline ends. The CDR3 length is 14 residues. CDR3 nucleotide sequence: TGTGCCAGCAGAACCGGGCCTACCCCAGAGACCCAGTACTTC. This sequence encodes CASRTGPTPETQYF.

This clonotype was seen ten or more times. The V gene is TRBV9, the J gene TRBJ2-5; TRBD1 aligns across 8 bases. CDR3 length equals 16 residues. In germline, CDR1 is SGDLS, CDR2 YYNGEE. Losses at the gene ends were 4 bases for V and 0 bases for J; bases not matched to a gene: 8. The CDR3 DNA sequence: TGTGCCAGCAGCATAGGACAGGGAGAGTACCAAGAGACCCAGTACTTC. Translated: CASSIGQGEYQETQYF. The whole variable domain, remainder taken from reference TRBV9 and TRBJ2-5, is DSGVTQTPKHLITATGQRVTLRCSPRSGDLSVYWYQQSLDQGLQFLIQYYNGEERAKGNILERFSAQQFPDLHSELNLSSLELGDSALYFCASSIGQGEYQETQYFGPGTRLLVL.

This clonotype has more than one count but fewer than ten. The CDR3 loop reads CASSPGPQNIQYF. DNA for the CDR3: TGCGCCAGCAGCCCAGGACCCCAAAACATTCAGTACTTC. J is TRBJ2-4 and V is TRBV5-1; D is undetermined. The CDR3 extends over 13 amino acids. Germline assignment: CDR1 SGHRS and CDR2 YFSETQ. V was shortened by 4 bases and J by 5 bases, with 10 bases between the two germline ends.

This clonotype has just a few counts. V usage is TRBV29-1 and J usage is TRBJ2-7, with D maybe TRBD1 (5 bases). The germline V and J ends were trimmed by 7 bases and 1 base, with 8 bases remaining between them. CDR1 and CDR2 from the germline V gene are SQVTM and ANQGSEA. The CDR3 length is 11 residues. CDR3 in amino acids: CSGQSSYEQYF. In nucleotides, the CDR3 is TGCAGCGGACAGTCATCCTACGAGCAGTACTTC.

This clonotype has ten or more counts. The chain couples TRBV24-1 to TRBJ2-2, with D perhaps given as TRBD1 or TRBD2 (6 bases each). The V end was cut by 2 bases, the J end by 5 bases, with 11 bases between. The CDR3 extends over 15 amino acids. In germline, CDR1 is KGHDR, CDR2 SFDVKD. The CDR3 nucleotides read TGTGCCACCAGTGATTCTCAGGGGAGGACCGGGGAGCTGTTTTTT. Amino acids: CATSDSQGRTGELFF.

This clonotype was picked up a small number of times. This chain links TRBV20-1 with TRBJ2-4; 8 nucleotides line up with TRBD2. Germline V gene lookup returns CDR1 DFQATT and CDR2 SNEGSKA (reference sequence). Trimming removed 6 bases from V and 2 bases from J; junction bases left unmatched: 12. This CDR3 comprises 16 residues. DNA of the CDR3: TGCAGTGCCCCGATCGGCGGGAGGTGGTCCAAAAACATTCAGTACTTC. Translated: CSAPIGGRWSKNIQYF.

There are a few counts of this clonotype. V gene TRBV5-1 combines with J gene TRBJ2-4; 12 bases line up with TRBD1. Germline loops: CDR1 SGHRS, CDR2 YFSETQ. J lost 4 bases, V lost 7 bases, and 12 bases had no gene match. This CDR3 contains 17 residues. The CDR3 DNA reads as TGCGCCAGCGGCGTTGAGGGACAGGGGGCCGGGAAAAACATTCAGTACTTC. This encodes CASGVEGQGAGKNIQYF. The whole variable domain, remainder taken from reference TRBV5-1 and TRBJ2-4, is KAGVTQTPRYLIKTRGQQVTLSCSPISGHRSVSWYQQTPGQGLQFLFEYFSETQRNKGNFPGRFSGRQFSNSRSEMNVSTLELGDSALYLCASGVEGQGAGKNIQYFGAGTRLSVL.

This chain links TRBV12-3 or TRBV12-4 with TRBJ2-7; no firm D call. The CDR3 spans 13 residues. The ends were cut back, 6 bases at V and 6 bases at J, with 15 bases in the middle. CDR3 protein: CASSPSEVPEQYF. The DNA of the CDR3 is TGTGCCAGCAGCCCGTCGGAAGTCCCCGAGCAGTACTTC.

This clonotype was observed many times. The V gene is TRBV25-1, the J gene TRBJ1-2; 11 bases are a match to TRBD1. The CDR3 is 14 amino acids. Trimming at V came to 6 bases and at J to 7 bases, leaving 7 bases not matched to a gene. Per the germline V gene, CDR1 is MGHDK and CDR2 is SYGVNS. CDR3 residues: CASRRTGGNGGYTF. The CDR3 DNA sequence: TGTGCCAGCAGAAGGACAGGGGGCAATGGTGGCTACACCTTC.